Following are 31 T cell receptor beta chains from one sample sequenced in a study of blood T cell repertoires in COVID-19. TCRdb's copy holds only in-frame clones and misses some; the assay was immunoSEQ multiplex PCR. This table has 250,000 to 350,000 clones, 90% appearing once. Sequencing used PBMCs or T cells enriched from blood (not recorded which). These receptors came from a young woman with acute COVID-19.

In this sample, this clone turned up once. This rearrangement joins TRBV30 to TRBJ1-1, with D tentatively TRBD1 (6 bases). V was pared by 8 bases and J by 6 bases, with 16 bases between. CDR1 and CDR2 (germline): GTSNPN, SVGIG (reference sequence). This CDR3 is built from 12 residues. Here the CDR3 DNA reads TGTGCCCTGAGCAGGGGCGCGGCTGAAGCTTTCTTT. It is translated as CALSRGAAEAFF. The full variable domain, rest sourced from reference TRBV30 and TRBJ1-1, is SQTIHQWPATLVQPVGSPLSLECTVEGTSNPNLYWYRQAAGRGLQLLFYSVGIGQISSEVPQNLSASRPQDRQFILSSKKLLLSDSGFYLCALSRGAAEAFFGQGTRLTVV.

This clone was detected only once. The J gene is TRBJ2-2, the V gene TRBV7-8, with 8 bases matching TRBD2. Trimming cost V 5 bases and J 3 bases; bases outside gene matches: 8. The CDR3 runs to 16 residues. CDR1 is SGHVS, CDR2 FQNEAQ, per germline. The CDR3 spells CASSDPAGVDTGELFF. The CDR3 DNA reads TGTGCCAGCAGCGACCCAGCGGGAGTGGACACCGGGGAGCTGTTTTTT. Based on the CDR3 plus reference TRBV7-8 and TRBJ2-2, the full variable domain is GAGVSQSPRYKVAKRGQDVALRCDPISGHVSLFWYQQALGQGPEFLTYFQNEAQLDKSGLPSDRFFAERPEGSVSTLKIQRTQQEDSAVYLCASSDPAGVDTGELFFGEGSRLTVL.

This rearrangement joins TRBV6-4 to TRBJ2-1; 8 nucleotides line up with TRBD2. Germline CDR1 and CDR2: MRHNA and SNTAGT. This CDR3 spans 15 amino acids. J was trimmed by 6 bases and V by 5 bases; bases with no gene match: 9. The CDR3: CASSQALAVPNEQFF. As DNA, the CDR3 is TGTGCCAGCAGTCAGGCACTAGCGGTCCCCAATGAGCAGTTCTTC.

This sequence joins TRBV6-1 and TRBJ2-1; 9 bases are shared with TRBD2. V lost 2 bases to trimming and J lost 3 bases; unmatched junction nucleotides: 2. This CDR3 is 15 amino acids long. Per germline, CDR1 MNHNS and CDR2 SASEGT. The CDR3 DNA is TGTGCCAGCAGTGAATCGACTAGCGGCTACAATGAGCAGTTCTTC. It is translated as CASSESTSGYNEQFF.

On this clone itself: This sample includes further DNA sequences coding for the same CDR3. The rearrangement links TRBV12-3 or TRBV12-4 to TRBJ1-2; a possible D gene is TRBD1 (6 bases). Trimming removed 4 bases at V and 5 bases at J, with 8 bases between. This CDR3 has 12 residues. The CDR3 region is CASSSQGYGYTF. DNA of the CDR3: TGTGCCAGCAGTTCCCAGGGGTATGGCTACACCTTC.

This chain connects TRBV27 to TRBJ2-1, with 9 nucleotides matching TRBD2. Germline lookup yields CDR1 MNHEY and CDR2 SMNVEV (reference sequence). This CDR3 is built from 15 residues. V trimming: 4 bases; J trimming: 7 bases; junction bases outside the gene matches: 8. The CDR3 DNA is TGTGCCAGCAGTTCGACTAGCGGCCCTCGGAATGAGCAGTTCTTC. This encodes CASSSTSGPRNEQFF.

The genes are TRBV29-1 and TRBJ2-1, with TRBD1 as a possible D gene (5 bases). CDR3 length: 13 residues. With 4 bases removed from V and 1 base from J, the gap between germline ends came to 8 bases. Germline V gene sequence: CDR1 SQVTM, CDR2 ANQGSEA. This chain's CDR3 is CSVAQGSYNEQFF. The CDR3 region has the DNA TGCAGCGTTGCCCAGGGTTCCTACAATGAGCAGTTCTTC.

The V gene is TRBV11-2, the J gene TRBJ2-1; 11 positions match TRBD1. J lost 3 bases, V lost 4 bases, and 2 bases had no gene match. The germline CDR1 and CDR2 sequences are SGHAT and FQNNGV. The CDR3 has 15 amino acids. CDR3 bases: TGTGCCAGCAGCTCCGGGACAGGGGGCTACAATGAGCAGTTCTTC. As protein: CASSSGTGGYNEQFF.

The chain joins TRBV5-1 to TRBJ2-3; possible D gene TRBD1, 5 bases. CDR3 length: 15 amino acids. The germline gives CDR1 SGHRS, CDR2 YFSETQ. The V gene lost 5 bases and the J gene lost 4 bases, with 17 bases spanning the gap. The CDR3 region has the DNA TGCGCCAGCAGTTCGATCGGGCAGGGCTCAGATACGCAGTATTTT. This encodes CASSSIGQGSDTQYF.

This chain uses TRBV3-1 (or the pseudogene TRBV3-2) with TRBJ2-7, with TRBD1 matching over 7 bases. Per germline, CDR1 LGHDT and CDR2 YNNKEL (reference sequence). The CDR3 is made up of 14 amino acids. V gave up 1 base and J gave up 2 bases; unmatched junction bases: 2. CDR3 protein: CASSQGQGTYEQYF. The CDR3 nucleotides are TGTGCCAGCAGCCAAGGACAGGGAACCTACGAGCAGTACTTC.

In this sample, this clone turned up a few times. J is TRBJ1-1 and V is TRBV9, with D possibly being TRBD1 (6 bases). The CDR3 has 16 amino acids. Germline loops: CDR1 SGDLS, CDR2 YYNGEE. V was clipped by 4 bases and J by 1 base, with 17 bases between them. This CDR3 is CASSTTGGQPNTEAFF. In nucleotides, the CDR3 is TGTGCCAGCAGCACTACTGGGGGACAACCGAACACTGAAGCTTTCTTT.

The gene calls are TRBV27 and TRBJ1-1; 7 nucleotides align to TRBD1. With V trimmed by 4 bases and J by 4 bases, 6 bases remained unmatched. Germline lookup yields CDR1 MNHEY and CDR2 SMNVEV (reference sequence). The CDR3 sequence is 14 residues long. CDR3 DNA: TGTGCCAGCAGTTCCCCCGCAGGGGGCACTGAAGCTTTCTTT. It specifies CASSSPAGGTEAFF.

The rearrangement uses TRBV5-6 and TRBJ2-7, with TRBD2 matching 8 bases. CDR1 and CDR2 (germline): SGHDT, YYEEEE. CDR3 length: 14 amino acids. J lost 3 bases, V lost 3 bases, and 5 bases had no gene match. Written as DNA, the CDR3 is TGTGCCAGCAGCTCGCCGGGACTAGTCTACGAGCAGTACTTC. As protein: CASSSPGLVYEQYF.

The rearrangement joins TRBV7-2 to TRBJ1-6, with TRBD1 as a possible D gene (6 bases). The CDR3 has 14 residues. V lost 3 bases and J 8 bases, leaving 11 bases between the germline ends. CDR1 SGHTA and CDR2 FQGNSA come from the germline V gene. CDR3 sequence reads: CASSFQAGDSPLHF. The CDR3 DNA follows: TGTGCCAGCAGCTTCCAAGCAGGGGATTCACCCCTCCACTTT.

The J gene is TRBJ1-2, the V gene TRBV27; 7 bases are a match to TRBD1. After removal of 6 bases from V and 8 bases from J, the junction contained 9 bases not matched to a gene. The CDR3 totals 13 residues. Germline CDR1 and CDR2: MNHEY and SMNVEV (reference sequence). CDR3 region: CASRPDRSSGYTF. The CDR3 DNA sequence: TGTGCCAGCAGACCGGACAGGTCGTCGGGCTACACCTTC.

The rearrangement links TRBV5-1 to TRBJ1-6, with 8 bases identical to TRBD1. Germline values: CDR1 SGHRS, CDR2 YFSETQ. Trimming cost V 4 bases and J 7 bases; bases outside gene matches: 7. The CDR3 has 15 residues. The CDR3: CASSPGQGANSPLHF. In DNA form, the CDR3 reads TGCGCCAGCAGCCCGGGTCAGGGGGCGAATTCACCCCTCCACTTT.

V is TRBV6-5 and J is TRBJ2-5; tentatively, D is TRBD1 (5 bases). The CDR3 covers 13 residues. V lost 8 bases and J 1 base, leaving 11 bases between the germline ends. In germline, CDR1 is MNHEY, CDR2 SVGAGI. The DNA of the CDR3 is TGTGCCAGCGTTAGGACAATCCAAGAGACCCAGTACTTC. Translation: CASVRTIQETQYF.

This rearrangement joins TRBV18 to TRBJ2-5; 9 nucleotides align to TRBD1. This CDR3 contains 14 residues. From germline, CDR1 is KGHSH and CDR2 LQKENI. V shed 6 bases, J shed 5 bases, and the junction held 7 bases outside the gene matches. CDR3 bases: TGTGCCAGCTCCACAGGGGGCCTAGGGGAGACCCAGTACTTC. Protein sequence: CASSTGGLGETQYF.

V gene TRBV28 combines with J gene TRBJ2-5, with D possibly being TRBD1 (6 bases). Per germline, CDR1 MDHEN and CDR2 SYDVKM. This CDR3 has 15 amino acids. The V and J ends lost 2 bases and 5 bases respectively, with 15 bases between them. DNA of the CDR3: TGTGCCAGCAGTTTACCGGCCAGGGGTCGGGAGACCCAGTACTTC. It is translated as CASSLPARGRETQYF.

V is TRBV27 and J is TRBJ1-4; tentative D call: TRBD1 (5 bases). Germline assignment: CDR1 MNHEY and CDR2 SMNVEV (reference sequence). Trimming left V 4 bases short and J 8 bases short, with 17 bases between. This CDR3 is built from 15 residues. DNA of the CDR3: TGTGCCAGCAGTTGGACAACAGGAACGACGGAAAAACTGTTTTTT. Its translation is CASSWTTGTTEKLFF.

The chain joins TRBV2 to TRBJ1-1; weak D call: TRBD1 (6 bases). The CDR3 is 12 amino acids. Germline V CDR1 and CDR2: SNHLY, FYNNEI. V was trimmed by 10 bases and J by 5 bases, leaving 14 bases between them. This chain's CDR3 is CATRTAGTEAFF. The CDR3 nucleotides read TGTGCCACCCGGACAGCGGGGACTGAAGCTTTCTTT.

The chain couples TRBV29-1 to TRBJ2-5; maybe TRBD1 (6 bases). This CDR3 contains 12 residues. The germline V gene encodes CDR1 SQVTM and CDR2 ANQGSEA. With 5 bases removed from V and 2 bases from J, the gap between germline ends came to 9 bases. The CDR3 protein is CSVLGQQETQYF. DNA for the CDR3: TGCAGCGTTCTCGGACAGCAAGAGACCCAGTACTTC.

The V gene is TRBV19, the J gene TRBJ1-1; weak D call: TRBD1 (5 bases). The length of the CDR3 is 14 residues. CDR1 is LNHDA, CDR2 SQIVND, per germline (reference sequence). V lost 7 bases, J lost 7 bases, and 19 bases lay in between. The chain's CDR3 is CASIPRASSSEAFF. DNA for the CDR3: TGTGCCAGTATTCCCAGGGCCTCGAGCAGTGAAGCTTTCTTT.

V and J are TRBV6-4 and TRBJ1-6; the D gene is possibly TRBD1 (6 bases). The CDR3 covers 14 residues. Deletions cut 2 bases from V and 10 bases from J, with 12 bases between. The V gene's germline CDR1 is MRHNA and CDR2 SNTAGT. CDR3 in amino acids: CASSDGGSGSPLHF. The CDR3 DNA reads TGTGCCAGCAGTGACGGGGGCTCAGGATCACCCCTCCACTTT.

The gene calls are TRBV28 and TRBJ1-2; tentative D call: TRBD1 (6 bases). V was clipped by 3 bases and J by 4 bases, with 18 bases between them. Germline assignment: CDR1 MDHEN and CDR2 SYDVKM. This CDR3 has 16 amino acids. CDR3 protein: CASSLSRGSFGYGYTF. For the CDR3, the DNA is TGTGCCAGCAGTTTGAGCAGGGGCTCTTTTGGCTATGGCTACACCTTC.

As to this clone: This specimen includes other DNA sequences encoding the same CDR3. The rearrangement uses TRBV10-3 and TRBJ1-5, with a tentative D call TRBD1 (5 bases). V dropped 2 bases and J dropped 4 bases, with 6 bases sitting between them. The CDR3 consists of 13 residues. The germline V gene has CDR1 ENHRY and CDR2 SYGVKD. The CDR3 sequence: CAISEGGNQPQHF. The DNA for the CDR3 is TGTGCCATCAGTGAGGGGGGGAATCAGCCCCAGCATTTT.

The chain carries TRBV19 and TRBJ1-5, with D perhaps matching TRBD1 (6 bases). V was cut by 5 bases and J by 11 bases, with 16 bases left in between. The CDR3 is made up of 13 amino acids. CDR1 and CDR2 from the germline V gene are LNHDA and SQIVND (reference sequence). CDR3 in amino acids: CASSAAGGRAQHF. CDR3 DNA sequence: TGTGCCAGTAGTGCAGCGGGGGGCAGGGCCCAGCATTTT.

The V gene is TRBV28, the J gene TRBJ1-3; 8 bases fit TRBD1. V was pared by 5 bases and J by 0 bases, with 3 bases of the junction left unmatched. This CDR3 is 15 amino acids long. The germline V gene encodes CDR1 MDHEN and CDR2 SYDVKM. CDR3 in amino acids: CASSRTGSSGNTIYF. CDR3 nucleotides: TGTGCCAGCAGTAGGACAGGGTCCTCTGGAAACACCATATATTTT. Variable domain in full (rest from reference TRBV28 and TRBJ1-3): DVKVTQSSRYLVKRTGEKVFLECVQDMDHENMFWYRQDPGLGLRLIYFSYDVKMKEKGDIPEGYSVSREKKERFSLILESASTNQTSMYLCASSRTGSSGNTIYFGEGSWLTVV.

This clone has only a few counts. CDR3 DNA: TGCGCCAGCAGCCAAGGACAGGGTGAGGCAGATACGCAGTATTTT. Residues: CASSQGQGEADTQYF. V gene TRBV4-1 combines with J gene TRBJ2-3; 7 bases match TRBD1. V was pared by 1 base and J by 4 bases, with 5 bases of the junction left unmatched. CDR1 and CDR2 from the germline V gene are MGHRA and YSYEKL. This CDR3 is built from 15 residues.

This sequence joins TRBV27 and TRBJ1-5, with 7 nucleotides matching TRBD1. Germline V lookup: CDR1 MNHEY, CDR2 SMNVEV (reference sequence). Germline trimming cut 5 bases from V and 4 bases from J; bases unmatched to any gene: 11. The length of the CDR3 is 16 residues. In nucleotides, the CDR3 is TGTGCCAGCAGTCCGTTAGGGCAGGGGGAAAATCAGCCCCAGCATTTT. It is translated as CASSPLGQGENQPQHF.

The V gene is TRBV28, the J gene TRBJ1-1; D possibly corresponds to TRBD1 (6 bases). In germline, CDR1 is MDHEN, CDR2 SYDVKM. The ends were cut back, 8 bases at V and 1 base at J, with 11 bases in the middle. The CDR3 length is 13 residues. The CDR3 coding sequence is TGTGCCAGCTCTACCAGGGGGAACACTGAAGCTTTCTTT. Its translation is CASSTRGNTEAFF.